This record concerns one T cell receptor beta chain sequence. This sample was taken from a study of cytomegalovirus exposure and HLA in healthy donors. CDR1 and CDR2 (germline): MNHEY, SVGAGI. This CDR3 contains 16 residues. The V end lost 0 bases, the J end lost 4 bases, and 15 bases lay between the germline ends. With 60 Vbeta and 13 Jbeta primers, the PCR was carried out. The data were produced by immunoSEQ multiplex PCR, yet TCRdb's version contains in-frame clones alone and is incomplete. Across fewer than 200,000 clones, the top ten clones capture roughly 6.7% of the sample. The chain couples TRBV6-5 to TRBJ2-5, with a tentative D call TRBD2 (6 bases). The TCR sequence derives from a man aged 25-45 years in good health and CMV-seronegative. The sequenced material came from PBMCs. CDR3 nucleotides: TGTGCCAGCAGTTACTCCGACGGGAGCTCCTTAGAGACCCAGTACTTC. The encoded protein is CASSYSDGSSLETQYF.